A single sample is the source of the 9 T cell receptor beta chains below, sequenced in a study of siplizumab effects on memory and regulatory T cells. Assay: immunoSEQ multiplex PCR; the TCRdb copy retains only in-frame clones and omits some. Here the sample spans 100,000 or so clones, about 90% being singletons. Sequenced: Tregs sorted from blood. The source of these receptors is a human donor in good health.

The chain joins TRBV5-4 to TRBJ2-5; either TRBD1 or TRBD2 may supply D (6 bases each). Germline CDR1 is SGHNT and CDR2 is YYREEE (reference sequence). CDR3 length equals 14 residues. V lost 0 bases, J lost 1 base, and 7 bases lay in between. CDR3 nucleotides: TGTGCCAGCAGCTTGGGGGGGGCCCAAGAGACCCAGTACTTC. Protein: CASSLGGAQETQYF.

V gene TRBV5-1 combines with J gene TRBJ2-5; TRBD1 matches at 10 bases. Losses at the gene ends were 0 bases for V and 4 bases for J; bases not matched to a gene: 6. Germline lookup yields CDR1 SGHRS and CDR2 YFSETQ. The CDR3 is 16 amino acids. CDR3 loop: CASSLAPGQGSETQYF. The CDR3 bases are TGCGCCAGCAGCTTGGCACCGGGACAGGGGTCAGAGACCCAGTACTTC.

The chain employs TRBV28 and TRBJ2-1; 10 bases line up with TRBD2. The CDR3 loop spans 17 amino acids. With V trimmed by 2 bases and J by 4 bases, 8 bases remained unmatched. The germline V gene has CDR1 MDHEN and CDR2 SYDVKM. CDR3 sequence (DNA): TGTGCCAGCAGTTTACCCCTAGCGGGAGTCGCATACAATGAGCAGTTCTTC. Encoded protein: CASSLPLAGVAYNEQFF. The full variable domain, completed using reference TRBV28 and TRBJ2-1, is DVKVTQSSRYLVKRTGEKVFLECVQDMDHENMFWYRQDPGLGLRLIYFSYDVKMKEKGDIPEGYSVSREKKERFSLILESASTNQTSMYLCASSLPLAGVAYNEQFFGPGTRLTVL.

This chain links TRBV2 with TRBJ2-1; 7 nucleotides line up with TRBD1. The junction had 9 bases not matched to a gene; V was cut back by 6 bases and J by 13 bases. CDR1 and CDR2 from the germline V gene are SNHLY and FYNNEI. This CDR3 spans 12 amino acids. The CDR3 sequence: CASSPQGWEQFF. The CDR3 coding sequence is TGTGCCAGCAGCCCACAGGGGTGGGAACAGTTCTTC. The complete variable domain, with remaining parts taken from reference TRBV2 and TRBJ2-1, reads EPEVTQTPSHQVTQMGQEVILRCVPISNHLYFYWYRQILGQKVEFLVSFYNNEISEKSEIFDDQFSVERPDGSNFTLKIRSTKLEDSAMYFCASSPQGWEQFFGPGTRLTVL.

The DNA for the CDR3 is TGTGCCAGCTCGGGAGCGGTATTCACAGATACGCAGTATTTT. Translation: CASSGAVFTDTQYF. The chain is built from TRBV14 and TRBJ2-3; weak D call: TRBD2 (6 bases). CDR3 length: 14 residues. Germline CDR1 SGHDN, CDR2 FVKESK. Trimming removed 8 bases from V and 2 bases from J, with 14 bases in between.

The chain is built from TRBV21-1 and TRBJ1-6; TRBD1 reflects the table's D call only, with no check against the DNA. TRBV21-1 is described as a pseudogene. The CDR3 loop spans 15 amino acids. CDR3 residues: CASSISGQNNSPLHF. CDR3 coding DNA: TGTGCCAGCAGCATATCGGGACAGAATAATTCACCCCTCCACTTT.

J is TRBJ2-1 and V is TRBV7-8; D is unclear. Germline values: CDR1 SGHVS, CDR2 FQNEAQ. V dropped 5 bases and J dropped 3 bases, with 23 bases sitting between them. This CDR3 region has 18 residues. The CDR3: CASSPLRQAQFLYNEQFF. The DNA for the CDR3 is TGTGCCAGCAGCCCACTGCGTCAGGCTCAATTCCTCTACAATGAGCAGTTCTTC.

This chain connects TRBV7-3 to TRBJ2-7; D is possibly TRBD2 (6 bases). The CDR3 is made up of 15 amino acids. With 0 bases removed from V and 2 bases from J, the gap between germline ends came to 11 bases. The germline V gene has CDR1 SGHTA and CDR2 FQGTGA. The CDR3 sequence is CASSLTPGAPYEQYF. CDR3 DNA: TGTGCCAGCAGCTTAACCCCGGGAGCACCCTACGAGCAGTACTTC.

The CDR3 region is CASSLGGPYEQYF. The CDR3 DNA reads TGTGCCAGCAGCTTAGGGGGTCCCTACGAGCAGTACTTC. The chain employs TRBV7-2 and TRBJ2-7; no definite D call. CDR3 length: 13 residues. V dropped 1 base and J dropped 2 bases, with 6 bases sitting between them. CDR1 and CDR2 (germline): SGHTA, FQGNSA.